This T cell receptor beta chain was identified during a study of shared clonotypes between healthy human individuals. Positive CCR7 selection of CD45RO-negative cells yielded the naive CD8 cells, and terminally differentiated effector memory CD45RA+ cells were excluded. A remark on this clone: Its antigen remains unidentified.

On sorted subsets, replicate PCRs used about 200 ng DNA, or around 30,000 T cell genomes. Assay: immunoSEQ multiplex PCR; the TCRdb copy retains only in-frame clones and omits some. The sample contains about 820,000 clones, around 92% of which appear only once. Study results and caveats: Sorted-subset sequencing, rarefaction showed, was incomplete despite large depth. Naive subsets usually exceeded memory subsets in estimated richness. Blood was the only sampled material, and tissue repertoires likely differ.

The V end was cut by 2 bases, the J end by 7 bases, with 12 bases between. The germline V gene has CDR1 GTSNPN and CDR2 SVGIG (reference sequence). This CDR3 has 13 residues. The V and J genes are TRBV30 and TRBJ1-5, with D maybe TRBD1 (6 bases). The clonotype originates from a man aged 25-40 years in good health. Sequencing was performed on naive CD8+ T cells sorted from blood. The CDR3 here is CAWSWGQMQPQHF. CDR3 in DNA: TGTGCCTGGAGTTGGGGGCAAATGCAGCCCCAGCATTTT.